This T cell receptor beta chain was sequenced for a study of blood T cell repertoires in COVID-19. On the study more broadly: Donors in the United States, Italy and Spain gave samples during acute or convalescent COVID-19.

This clone appeared a few times. V was shortened by 2 bases and J by 8 bases, with 10 bases between the two germline ends. Germline V gene sequence: CDR1 MGHDK, CDR2 SYGVNS. This CDR3 is 14 amino acids long. Cohort 3 donors counted as recovered after two negative PCRs, clearance, or resolved symptoms. Original handling: Estimation of nucleated cell counts relied on the amplification of reference gene primers. TCRdb keeps only in-frame clones here, not all; method: immunoSEQ multiplex PCR. That table gives V, J and clone size, and the DNA gave D and trimming. The sample lists 190,000 or so clones, roughly four fifths occurring once.

The source material was PBMCs or T cells enriched from blood (not recorded which). The TCR originated in a man in his forties who had recovered from COVID-19. V is TRBV25-1 and J is TRBJ1-6, with D unresolved. The CDR3 DNA reads as TGTGCCAGCAGTGAAAGCGGCTGGGATTCACCCCTCCACTTT. As protein: CASSESGWDSPLHF.